Listed below are T cell receptor beta chains from one sample, sequenced in a study of shared clonotypes between healthy human individuals. TCRdb's copy holds only in-frame clones and misses some; the assay was immunoSEQ multiplex PCR. Altogether 2,500,000 or so clones are present, more than 80% being singletons, with the ten largest covering 0.13% to 0.15%. Material for sequencing was naive CD4+ T cells sorted from blood. These receptors were collected from a man between 18 and 35 years old in good health. Both conserved end residues are part of each CDR3. The order of the fields is D gene, J gene, clone size, V gene, CDR3 protein, CDR3 DNA. A D gene is named only where the DNA matches it firmly. Clone size is shown for a subset of rows, as once, few, many or a class of expanded clone.

. TRBJ2-3 . TRBV5-4 CAIPGGGGGDTQYF TGTGCCATCCCCGGTGGCGGGGGCGGGGATACGCAGTATTTT
TRBD2 TRBJ2-2 . TRBV6-1 CASSEPPGLAGDAGELFF TGTGCCAGCAGTGAACCACCGGGACTAGCGGGAGACGCCGGGGAGCTGTTTTTT
. TRBJ2-1 . TRBV7-2 CASNSPGGNNEQFF TGTGCCAGCAACTCACCCGGGGGAAACAATGAGCAGTTCTTC
TRBD1 TRBJ2-7 . TRBV5-6 CASSWTGGGYEQYF TGTGCCAGCAGCTGGACAGGGGGAGGATACGAGCAGTACTTC
. TRBJ1-3 . TRBV19 CATSIGGSGNTIYF TGTGCCACCTCTATCGGAGGATCCGGAAACACCATATATTTT
TRBD1 TRBJ1-4 . TRBV18 CASSPRGQGNEKLFF TGTGCCAGCTCACCAAGGGGACAGGGTAATGAAAAACTGTTTTTT
. TRBJ2-2 . TRBV7-9 CASSLVETGELFF TGTGCCAGCAGCTTAGTGGAGACCGGGGAGCTGTTTTTT
. TRBJ2-6 . TRBV5-1 CASSLGAGSGANVLTF TGCGCCAGCAGCTTGGGGGCGGGCTCTGGGGCCAACGTCCTGACTTTC
. TRBJ1-2 . TRBV6-1 CASSEGTANYGYTF TGTGCCAGCAGTGAAGGTACAGCTAACTATGGCTACACCTTC
. TRBJ1-2 . TRBV7-6 CASSLVGGAGYTF TGTGCCAGCAGCTTAGTTGGAGGCGCTGGCTACACCTTC
. TRBJ2-1 . TRBV4-3 CASSQDPLTNEQFF TGCGCCAGCAGCCAAGATCCTCTTACCAATGAGCAGTTCTTC
. TRBJ1-4 few TRBV5-1 CASSLGDNEKLFF TGCGCCAGCAGCTTGGGGGATAATGAAAAACTGTTTTTT
. TRBJ1-1 . TRBV30 CACGVPEAFF TGTGCCTGTGGGGTGCCCGAAGCTTTCTTT
. TRBJ2-7 . TRBV11-2 CASSLDEVYEQYF TGTGCCAGCAGCTTAGACGAGGTCTACGAGCAGTACTTC
TRBD2 TRBJ2-3 . TRBV9 CASSPPSGGTDTQYF TGTGCCAGCAGCCCCCCTAGCGGGGGCACAGATACGCAGTATTTT
. TRBJ2-5 . TRBV5-1 CASSLAGRQETQYF TGCGCCAGCAGCTTGGCGGGCAGACAAGAGACCCAGTACTTC
. TRBJ2-4 . TRBV4-3 CASSQEVILKQAKNIQYF TGCGCCAGCAGCCAAGAAGTCATCTTAAAGCAAGCCAAAAACATTCAGTACTTC
. TRBJ1-5 once TRBV2 CASSEDGGNQPQHF TGTGCCAGCAGTGAGGATGGGGGTAATCAGCCCCAGCATTTT
. TRBJ1-4 . TRBV2 CASSEDGTNEKLFF TGTGCCAGCAGTGAAGACGGCACGAATGAAAAACTGTTTTTT
TRBD2 TRBJ2-3 . TRBV9 CASSVASGGSWDTQYF TGTGCCAGCAGCGTAGCTAGCGGGGGCTCATGGGATACGCAGTATTTT
. TRBJ1-1 . TRBV6-1 CASSEGGREVAFF TGTGCCAGCAGTGAAGGGGGAAGGGAGGTAGCTTTCTTT
. TRBJ1-1 . TRBV5-5 CASSLATGLGTEAFF TGTGCCAGCAGCTTGGCCACAGGGCTGGGCACTGAAGCTTTCTTT
. TRBJ1-4 . TRBV20-1 CSAREQEKLFF TGCAGTGCTAGAGAACAGGAAAAACTGTTTTTT
TRBD2 TRBJ2-1 . TRBV5-1 CASSLEGGRAKFF TGCGCCAGCAGCTTGGAGGGCGGGAGGGCCAAGTTCTTC
TRBD2 TRBJ2-7 . TRBV5-4 CASSRGLAGSYEQYF TGTGCCAGCAGCCGCGGGCTAGCGGGTTCCTACGAGCAGTACTTC
. TRBJ2-7 . TRBV5-1 CASSLVGENEQYF TGCGCCAGCAGCTTGGTGGGGGAGAACGAGCAGTACTTC
. TRBJ2-1 once TRBV5-1 CASSLGDPPRPSFF TGCGCCAGCAGCTTGGGAGATCCCCCCCGCCCCTCGTTCTTC
. TRBJ1-5 . TRBV19 CASSYITGASGNQPQHF TGTGCCAGTAGTTATATAACGGGCGCATCGGGCAATCAGCCCCAGCATTTT
. TRBJ2-1 . TRBV7-9 CASSPQGRQFF TGTGCCAGCAGCCCTCAGGGACGGCAGTTCTTC
TRBD2 TRBJ2-5 . TRBV7-2 CASSLGTSGTETQYF TGTGCCAGCAGCTTAGGGACTAGCGGGACTGAGACCCAGTACTTC
. TRBJ1-1 once TRBV10-1 CASSESTVVKNTEAFF TGCGCCAGCAGTGAGTCGACCGTGGTGAAGAACACTGAAGCTTTCTTT
. TRBJ1-3 . TRBV2 CASSPLRGGNTIYF TGTGCCAGCAGTCCGCTCAGGGGAGGTAACACCATATATTTT
. TRBJ2-5 . TRBV28 CASSLDGTWTQYF TGTGCCAGCAGTTTGGACGGAACATGGACCCAGTACTTC
. TRBJ1-2 few TRBV6-1 CASRVRGEHGYTF TGTGCCAGCAGAGTTCGCGGCGAACATGGCTACACCTTC
. TRBJ2-5 . TRBV19 CASSSGDSIPGETQYF TGTGCCAGTAGTTCCGGCGACTCCATCCCGGGGGAGACCCAGTACTTC
TRBD2 TRBJ2-1 . TRBV27 CASSRVAGGLFF TGTGCCAGCAGCCGGGTAGCGGGAGGGTTGTTCTTC
. TRBJ1-2 . TRBV9 CASSAAPEGVRGYTF TGTGCCAGCAGCGCGGCCCCCGAGGGGGTTCGTGGCTACACCTTC
TRBD2 TRBJ2-1 . TRBV7-2 CASSLGLADYNEQFF TGTGCCAGCAGCCTGGGGCTAGCGGACTACAATGAGCAGTTCTTC
TRBD2 TRBJ2-1 . TRBV28 CASSPGLAGTLDEQFF TGTGCCAGCAGTCCCGGACTAGCGGGGACCCTCGATGAGCAGTTCTTC
TRBD1 TRBJ2-1 . TRBV7-9 CASSPPSGGTYNEQFF TGTGCCAGCAGCCCCCCCTCAGGGGGCACCTACAATGAGCAGTTCTTC
. TRBJ2-3 . TRBV7-2 CASSPQRTGTDTQYF TGTGCCAGCAGCCCTCAAAGGACCGGAACAGATACGCAGTATTTT
. TRBJ2-3 . TRBV5-8 CASSLYSRAFTDTQYF TGTGCCAGCAGCTTGTATTCGCGTGCTTTCACAGATACGCAGTATTTT
. TRBJ2-2 . TRBV10-2 CASSDAGYTGELFF TGCGCCAGCAGTGATGCGGGGTACACCGGGGAGCTGTTTTTT
. TRBJ2-3 . TRBV5-4 CASSLAGGGTDTQYF TGTGCCAGCAGCTTGGCGGGCGGAGGGACAGATACGCAGTATTTT
. TRBJ2-3 . TRBV2 CASSKLGVDTQYF TGTGCCAGCAGTAAATTGGGGGTAGATACGCAGTATTTT
. TRBJ2-7 . TRBV30 CAWSVPGRREQYF TGTGCCTGGAGTGTCCCGGGTCGTCGGGAGCAGTACTTC
TRBD1 TRBJ2-5 . TRBV29-1 CSVNPGTGGEETQYF TGCAGCGTTAACCCCGGGACAGGGGGCGAGGAGACCCAGTACTTC
TRBD1 TRBJ2-7 . TRBV5-1 CASSSTGNHEQYF TGCGCCAGCAGCTCGACAGGGAACCACGAGCAGTACTTC
. TRBJ2-2 . TRBV19 CASSMLIQAGELFF TGTGCCAGTAGTATGTTAATACAGGCCGGGGAGCTGTTTTTT
. TRBJ1-1 few TRBV6-5 CASSVTYTGYAEAFF TGTGCCAGCAGTGTCACCTACACAGGGTATGCAGAGGCTTTCTTT
TRBD2 TRBJ2-4 . TRBV10-1 CASSRWEGSNIQYF TGCGCCAGCAGTCGGTGGGAGGGATCCAACATTCAGTACTTC
. TRBJ1-2 . TRBV6-5 CASTRGRSGGYTF TGTGCCAGCACAAGGGGCCGTTCGGGTGGCTACACCTTC
TRBD1 TRBJ1-1 once TRBV6-5 CASSSQPGQGGAFF TGTGCCAGCAGTTCACAACCGGGACAGGGAGGCGCTTTCTTT
. TRBJ2-2 . TRBV7-3 CASSQQGSGELFF TGTGCCAGCAGCCAACAGGGCTCCGGGGAGCTGTTTTTT
TRBD1 TRBJ1-6 once TRBV4-1 CASSQGDRGNNSPLHF TGCGCCAGCAGCCAAGGGGACAGGGGTAATAATTCACCCCTCCACTTT
. TRBJ2-7 . TRBV19 CASSIARGGEQYF TGTGCCAGTAGTATAGCGCGGGGAGGCGAGCAGTACTTC
TRBD2 TRBJ2-7 . TRBV6-1 CASSESGRLAGAGYEQYF TGTGCCAGCAGTGAATCTGGCAGGCTAGCGGGAGCGGGCTACGAGCAGTACTTC
. TRBJ2-1 . TRBV7-2 CASSFLTAQGPFF TGTGCCAGCAGCTTCCTAACAGCTCAAGGTCCGTTCTTC
. TRBJ1-3 . TRBV6-6 CASSYGPLSSGNTIYF TGTGCCAGCAGTTACGGACCGCTGAGCTCTGGAAACACCATATATTTT